The 8 T cell receptor beta chains listed next were all sequenced from one sample in a study of T cell responses to AZD1222 COVID-19 vaccine. Clones were read by immunoSEQ multiplex PCR, and TCRdb kept only the in-frame ones, dropping some. The data show about 92,000 clones, with around 88% seen just once and over 9% held by the top ten. The source was peripheral blood, collected on day 0 of MenACWY control vaccination. These receptors came from an adult in good health.

Only a few counts were recorded for this clone. V and J are TRBV13 and TRBJ1-2; TRBD1 is a possible D gene (5 bases). This CDR3 has 13 residues. Trimming cost V 2 bases and J 8 bases, with 12 bases left between them. Germline loops: CDR1 PRHDT, CDR2 FYEKMQ (reference sequence). The CDR3 loop reads CASSLKGTGGYTF. The DNA for the CDR3 is TGTGCCAGCAGCTTAAAGGGGACGGGAGGCTACACCTTC.

The chain combines TRBV18 with TRBJ1-1; D is undetermined. V was pared by 2 bases and J by 0 bases, with 10 bases between. The CDR3 covers 15 residues. The germline V gene encodes CDR1 KGHSH and CDR2 LQKENI. CDR3 sequence reads: CASSPIRTVNTEAFF. CDR3 DNA sequence: TGTGCCAGCTCACCAATTAGAACGGTGAACACTGAAGCTTTCTTT.

This chain's CDR3 is CASSSYTGHSSYEQYF. As DNA, the CDR3 is TGTGCCAGCAGCTCCTATACGGGACACAGCTCCTACGAGCAGTACTTC. The gene calls are TRBV6-2 or TRBV6-3 and TRBJ2-7, with D maybe TRBD1 (6 bases). Trimming took 6 bases from V and 0 from J, leaving 18 bases between them. Germline CDR1 MNHEY, CDR2 SVGEGT. The CDR3 runs to 16 residues.

V is TRBV12-5 and J is TRBJ2-2; D is unresolved. Trimming cost V 3 bases and J 5 bases, with 4 bases left between them. The CDR3 is made up of 12 amino acids. Germline V CDR1 and CDR2: LGHNT, FRNRAP. The CDR3 sequence is CASGLGTGELFF. The CDR3 nucleotides read TGTGCTAGTGGTTTAGGTACCGGGGAGCTGTTTTTT.

This clone has more than one count but fewer than ten. This chain joins TRBV10-1 and TRBJ2-3; D is unresolved. CDR1 and CDR2 from the germline V gene are WNHNN and SYGVQD (reference sequence). The length of the CDR3 is 11 residues. The V gene lost 8 bases and the J gene lost 2 bases, with 5 bases spanning the gap. CDR3 in amino acids: CASSLTDTQYF. In DNA, the CDR3 is TGCGCCAGCTCCCTCACAGATACGCAGTATTTT.

This clone was seen only once. The chain recombines TRBV27 with TRBJ2-5, with unresolved D. The CDR3 loop spans 11 amino acids. Trimming took 6 bases from V and 2 from J, leaving 4 bases between them. CDR1 and CDR2 (germline): MNHEY, SMNVEV (reference sequence). For the CDR3, the DNA is TGTGCCAGCAGCCATCAAGAGACCCAGTACTTC. Translated: CASSHQETQYF.

The chain couples TRBV11-2 to TRBJ1-1; a possible D gene is TRBD1 (5 bases). Deletions cut 5 bases from V and 1 base from J, with 14 bases between. Looked up from germline, CDR1 is SGHAT and CDR2 is FQNNGV. The CDR3 totals 15 residues. The CDR3 sequence is CASSPTTEQNTEAFF. The CDR3 DNA sequence: TGTGCCAGCAGCCCCACGACAGAGCAGAACACTGAAGCTTTCTTT.

The chain couples TRBV5-1 to TRBJ2-3; weak D call: TRBD1 (5 bases). Germline V gene lookup returns CDR1 SGHRS and CDR2 YFSETQ. CDR3 size: 15 residues. Between the trimmed V and J ends, which lost 0 bases and 4 bases, there was a span of 12 bases. The CDR3 nucleotides are TGCGCCAGCAGCTTGGGCCAGGGTAGGGCAGATACGCAGTATTTT. Protein product: CASSLGQGRADTQYF.